This T cell receptor (beta chain) was recovered during a study of molecular identifiers for immune sequencing clone quantification. In the case of this clonotype: The antigen remains undetermined.

Per the germline V gene, CDR1 is MNHEY and CDR2 is SMNVEV (reference sequence). The CDR3 totals 18 residues. Regarding the study as a whole: Spiked TCR RNA from one Jurkat cell reportedly showed up when mixed among over 900,000 naive cells.

TCRdb recomputed calls from the PCR reads with MiXCR, one row per CDR3 protein. The sample holds about 320,000 distinct CDR3 sequences, 24% seen once. The V gene is TRBV27, the J gene TRBJ2-3, with TRBD1 as a possible D gene (5 bases). The J call is uncertain, as TRBJ1-5 better fits the DNA end. The source material was naive CD8+ T cells from blood, with Jurkat cell RNA spiked in. Indicated subset: FACS-sorted CD8+CD4-CCR7+CD45RA+ naive T cells. This clonotype was sampled from a human donor in good health. Some libraries in this study had Jurkat cell RNA spiked in. As DNA, the CDR3 is TGTGCCAGCAGTACAGGCCTGGGACTAGCGGGGTTCACAGATACGCAGCATTTT. This translates into CASSTGLGLAGFTDTQHF.